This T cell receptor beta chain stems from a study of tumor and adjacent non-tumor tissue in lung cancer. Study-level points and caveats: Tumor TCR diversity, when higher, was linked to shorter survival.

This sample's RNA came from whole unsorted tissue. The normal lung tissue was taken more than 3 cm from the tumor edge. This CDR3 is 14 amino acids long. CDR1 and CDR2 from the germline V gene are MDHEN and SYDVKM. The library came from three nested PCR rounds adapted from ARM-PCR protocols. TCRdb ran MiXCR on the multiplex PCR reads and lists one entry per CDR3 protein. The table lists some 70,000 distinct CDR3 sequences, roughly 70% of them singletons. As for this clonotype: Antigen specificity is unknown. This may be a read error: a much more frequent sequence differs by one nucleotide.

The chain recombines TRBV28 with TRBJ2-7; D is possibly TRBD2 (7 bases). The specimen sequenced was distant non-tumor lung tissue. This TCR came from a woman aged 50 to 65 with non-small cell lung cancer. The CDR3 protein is CTSSFGGRGREQYF. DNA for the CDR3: TGTACCAGCAGTTTTGGTGGGAGGGGGAGGGAGCAGTACTTC.